The entry below describes one T cell receptor beta chain. Germline CDR1 and CDR2: MNHEY and SVGEGT. The CDR3 runs to 15 residues. V gave up 2 bases and J gave up 0 bases, with 11 bases separating them. This entry comes from a study of blood T cell repertoires in COVID-19. In the authors' workflow: Amplification of reference gene primers provided the estimated nucleated cell counts. Assay used: immunoSEQ multiplex PCR; TCRdb lists only in-frame clones, some missing. D and trimming were read from the DNA, whereas the V and J calls and clone size are those reported in that table. The table lists about 500,000 clones, about 90% of them singletons. Recovered status in Cohort 3 required two negative PCRs, clearance, or symptom resolution.

The chain recombines TRBV6-2 or TRBV6-3 with TRBJ2-7; D remains unclear. This receptor was identified in a woman aged 18-29 years who had recovered from COVID-19. The specimen was PBMCs or T cells enriched from blood (not recorded which). The CDR3 loop reads CASSYPLQSSYEQYF. DNA for the CDR3: TGTGCCAGCAGTTACCCGTTACAGAGCTCCTACGAGCAGTACTTC.